These 3 T cell receptor beta chains share one sample of origin, sequenced in a study of shared clonotypes between healthy human individuals. TCRdb's table, derived via immunoSEQ multiplex PCR, lists solely in-frame clones and lacks some. The sample lists a few million clones, just over 90% seen once, with around 0.14% in the top ten. The source material was naive CD4+ T cells sorted from blood. The subset was: CD45RA+ positively selected. These receptors came from a man younger than 35 in good health.

This chain uses TRBV5-1 with TRBJ2-1, with 11 bases fitting TRBD2. The V gene end was trimmed by 7 bases and the J gene end by 8 bases; junction bases not matched to a gene: 11. The CDR3 has 15 residues. Germline CDR1 is SGHRS and CDR2 is YFSETQ. The CDR3 DNA reads as TGCGCCAGCGGGCTACTAGCGGGAGTCACGGATGAGCAGTTCTTC. Its translation is CASGLLAGVTDEQFF.

This clone has more than one count but fewer than ten. The chain links TRBV4-1 to TRBJ1-2, with 7 positions matching TRBD1. The germline CDR1 and CDR2 sequences are MGHRA and YSYEKL. This CDR3 is built from 15 residues. Losses at the gene ends were 0 bases for V and 2 bases for J; bases not matched to a gene: 3. The chain's CDR3 is CASSQDTTGNYGYTF. The DNA for the CDR3 is TGCGCCAGCAGCCAAGACACGACAGGGAACTATGGCTACACCTTC.

Here the CDR3 reads CASASAGGTGELFF. CDR3 bases: TGTGCCAGCGCCTCGGCGGGAGGTACCGGGGAGCTGTTTTTT. The chain links TRBV7-9 to TRBJ2-2; TRBD2 matches 8 bases. The germline V gene encodes CDR1 SEHNR and CDR2 FQNEAQ (reference sequence). This CDR3 contains 14 residues. Trimming removed 8 bases from V and 5 bases from J; junction bases left unmatched: 7.